The 18 T cell receptor beta chains listed next were all sequenced from one sample in a study of primary melanoma T cells and metastatic recurrence. TCRdb keeps only in-frame clones here, not all; method: immunoSEQ multiplex PCR. This sample carries 1,000 to 1,500 clones, 85% to 90% of them seen once, and the ten largest clones take approximately 4.2%. Sequencing was performed on melanoma tumor tissue. Receptor source: a human donor with melanoma.

Written as DNA, the CDR3 is TGTGCCAGCAGTGAAGGGGGACTGTCCTACGAGCAGTACTTC. This sequence encodes CASSEGGLSYEQYF. The chain couples TRBV6-1 to TRBJ2-7, with D possibly matching TRBD2 (6 bases). The CDR3 spans 14 residues. Trimming removed 1 base at V and 1 base at J, with 8 bases between. Germline CDR1 MNHNS, CDR2 SASEGT.

Notes on this clone: Sequence at one end of the junction differs from germline and may be a read error. The chain couples TRBV15 to TRBJ1-2; 9 nucleotides agree with TRBD1. CDR1 and CDR2 (germline): LNHNV, YYDKDF (reference sequence). The CDR3 is 14 residues long. The CDR3 sequence: CATSSTGGAYGYIF. CDR3 nucleotide sequence: TGTGCCACCAGCAGTACAGGGGGCGCATATGGCTACATCTTC. The complete variable domain, with remaining parts taken from reference TRBV15 and TRBJ1-2, reads DAMVIQNPRYQVTQFGKPVTLSCSQTLNHNVMYWYQQKSSQAPKLLFHYYDKDFNNEADTPDNFQSRRPNTSFCFLDIRSPGLGDTAMYLCATSSTGGAYGYIFGSGTRLTVV.

The genes are TRBV30 and TRBJ2-6; D perhaps matches TRBD2 (5 bases). This CDR3 is built from 14 residues. Per the germline V gene, CDR1 is GTSNPN and CDR2 is SVGIG (reference sequence). The V end was cut by 5 bases, the J end by 0 bases, with 8 bases between. Here the CDR3 DNA reads TGTGCCTGGGCACTAGTCTCTGGGGCCAACGTCCTGACTTTC. This encodes CAWALVSGANVLTF.

This clone was observed once. The rearrangement uses TRBV29-1 and TRBJ2-4, with D unresolved. Trimming stripped 1 base from V and 0 bases from J, with 4 bases between. The length of the CDR3 is 13 residues. Germline values: CDR1 SQVTM, CDR2 ANQGSEA. CDR3 loop: CSVEGEAKNIQYF. As DNA, the CDR3 is TGCAGCGTTGAAGGGGAAGCCAAAAACATTCAGTACTTC.

This clone was recorded once. The chain couples TRBV5-1 to TRBJ1-1, with D uncertain. V was trimmed by 0 bases and J by 0 bases, leaving 6 bases between them. The CDR3 runs to 14 residues. CDR1 is SGHRS, CDR2 YFSETQ, per germline. The CDR3 sequence: CASSLGGLNTEAFF. The CDR3 DNA reads as TGCGCCAGCAGCTTGGGCGGCCTGAACACTGAAGCTTTCTTT.

The V and J genes are TRBV1 and TRBJ1-1. TRBV1 is marked as a pseudogene. The CDR3 has 13 amino acids. The CDR3 DNA is TGCGCCAGCAGCCAAGAATCGTCCCGGGCATACAATTTT. Translated, it gives CASSQESSRAYNF.

CDR3 sequence reads: CASSRPGGPINEKLFF. DNA of the CDR3: TGTGCCAGCAGCCGACCTGGGGGGCCTATTAATGAAAAACTGTTTTTT. The V call is TRBV6-8, the J call TRBJ1-4, with D perhaps TRBD1 (6 bases). Trimming removed 6 bases at V and 4 bases at J, with 18 bases between. The CDR3 runs to 16 residues. The germline gives CDR1 MNHGY, CDR2 SAAAGT.

The gene calls are TRBV5-1 and TRBJ2-5, with D perhaps assigned TRBD1 or TRBD2 (5 bases each). There are 15 residues in the CDR3. The germline V and J ends were trimmed by 0 bases and 0 bases, with 9 bases remaining between them. The germline CDR1 and CDR2 sequences are SGHRS and YFSETQ. DNA of the CDR3: TGCGCCAGCAGCTTGGCGGGGCCCTACCAAGAGACCCAGTACTTC. Protein: CASSLAGPYQETQYF.

Comment on this clone: The junction differs from germline at one of its ends, possibly a read error. This chain links TRBV6-8 with TRBJ2-3, with 9 bases aligning to TRBD2. The CDR3 length is 15 residues. Germline values: CDR1 MNHGY, CDR2 SAAAGT. The CDR3: CASSYRTSATDTQYF. In nucleotides, the CDR3 is TGTGCTAGCAGTTACAGGACTAGCGCGACAGATACGCAGTATTTT.

This clone was seen only a few times. The gene calls are TRBV12-5 and TRBJ2-1; 9 positions agree with TRBD1. After removal of 5 bases from V and 1 base from J, the junction contained 6 bases not matched to a gene. Germline V gene lookup returns CDR1 LGHNT and CDR2 FRNRAP. The CDR3 spans 16 residues. The CDR3 DNA is TGTGCTAGTGGTCCCGGTGGACAGGGGTCCTACAATGAGCAGTTCTTC. Translation gives CASGPGGQGSYNEQFF.

V gene TRBV18 combines with J gene TRBJ1-4, with a possible D match to TRBD1 (6 bases). The germline V and J ends were trimmed by 4 bases and 5 bases, with 14 bases remaining between them. The CDR3 spans 15 residues. From germline, CDR1 is KGHSH and CDR2 LQKENI. The CDR3 DNA follows: TGTGCCAGCTCACGCGGATCTACAGGGAATGAAAAACTGTTTTTT. Its protein is CASSRGSTGNEKLFF.

The sample holds one count of this clone. The chain carries TRBV9 and TRBJ1-2; TRBD1 matches at 7 bases. This CDR3 contains 14 residues. Germline CDR1 is SGDLS and CDR2 is YYNGEE. J lost 6 bases, V lost 4 bases, and 9 bases had no gene match. In DNA form, the CDR3 reads TGTGCCAGCAGCCAACAGGGGATAATGGATGGCTACACCTTC. This encodes CASSQQGIMDGYTF.

The chain has TRBV5-1 and TRBJ2-5, with D uncertain. The ends were cut back, 4 bases at V and 5 bases at J, with 15 bases in the middle. The CDR3 consists of 14 residues. Germline loops: CDR1 SGHRS, CDR2 YFSETQ. DNA of the CDR3: TGCGCCAGCAGCCCACCCCTTTGGGATGAGACCCAGTACTTC. This gives the protein CASSPPLWDETQYF.

The chain combines TRBV23-1 with TRBJ1-2; a possible D gene is TRBD1 (5 bases). TRBV23-1 falls under the ORF class, with uncertain function. V gave up 4 bases and J gave up 8 bases, with 14 bases separating them. This CDR3 region has 13 residues. The CDR3 loop is CASSRGGAGGYTF. The CDR3 DNA reads as TGCGCCAGCAGTCGAGGTGGGGCTGGCGGCTACACCTTC.

The chain uses TRBV7-6 and TRBJ2-5; perhaps D is TRBD1 or TRBD2 (5 bases each). With 5 bases removed from V and 5 bases from J, the gap between germline ends came to 15 bases. Germline CDR1 is SGHVS and CDR2 is FNYEAQ. The CDR3 covers 14 residues. CDR3 in DNA: TGTGCCAGCAGCCCGGGGCTGGGCTGGGAGACCCAGTACTTC. Translated: CASSPGLGWETQYF.

This chain links TRBV15 with TRBJ2-1, with a weak D call TRBD2 (6 bases). The germline gives CDR1 LNHNV, CDR2 YYDKDF (reference sequence). This CDR3 has 14 residues. V was pared by 1 base and J by 8 bases, with 12 bases between. The CDR3 loop reads CATSRGDSKDEQFF. The CDR3 coding sequence is TGTGCCACCAGCAGAGGGGACTCCAAGGATGAGCAGTTCTTC.

The gene calls are TRBV9 and TRBJ2-5; TRBD1 is a possible D gene (5 bases). V was cut by 2 bases and J by 2 bases, with 7 bases left in between. From germline, CDR1 is SGDLS and CDR2 YYNGEE. The CDR3 length is 13 residues. CDR3 loop: CASSVDTQETQYF. DNA of the CDR3: TGTGCCAGCAGCGTGGACACACAAGAGACCCAGTACTTC. Supplemented by reference TRBV9 and TRBJ2-5, the full variable domain reads DSGVTQTPKHLITATGQRVTLRCSPRSGDLSVYWYQQSLDQGLQFLIQYYNGEERAKGNILERFSAQQFPDLHSELNLSSLELGDSALYFCASSVDTQETQYFGPGTRLLVL.

CDR3 amino acids: CASSFGREAIGEQFF. The CDR3 region has the DNA TGTGCCAGTAGTTTCGGGCGGGAGGCAATTGGTGAGCAGTTCTTC. The chain has TRBV19 and TRBJ2-1; TRBD2 agrees at 8 bases. Germline loops: CDR1 LNHDA, CDR2 SQIVND (reference sequence). CDR3 size: 15 residues. V shed 5 bases, J shed 9 bases, and the junction held 12 bases outside the gene matches.